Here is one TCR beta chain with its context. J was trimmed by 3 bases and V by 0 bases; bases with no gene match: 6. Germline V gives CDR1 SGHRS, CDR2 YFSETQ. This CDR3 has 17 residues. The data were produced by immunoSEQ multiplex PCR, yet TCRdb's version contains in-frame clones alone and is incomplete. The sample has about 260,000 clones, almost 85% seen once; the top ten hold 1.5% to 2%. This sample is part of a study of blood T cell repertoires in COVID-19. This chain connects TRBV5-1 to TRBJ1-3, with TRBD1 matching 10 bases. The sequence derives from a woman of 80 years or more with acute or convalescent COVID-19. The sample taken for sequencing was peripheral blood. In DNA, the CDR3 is TGCGCCAGCAGCTTGGCTCCGGGACAGGGGAGTGGAAACACCATATATTTT. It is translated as CASSLAPGQGSGNTIYF. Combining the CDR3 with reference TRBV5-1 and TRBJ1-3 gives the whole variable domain KAGVTQTPRYLIKTRGQQVTLSCSPISGHRSVSWYQQTPGQGLQFLFEYFSETQRNKGNFPGRFSGRQFSNSRSEMNVSTLELGDSALYLCASSLAPGQGSGNTIYFGEGSWLTVV.